What follows are 2 T cell receptor beta chains derived from one specimen sequenced in a study of cytomegalovirus exposure and HLA in healthy donors. Primers included in the PCR were 60 Vbeta and 13 Jbeta primers. Clones were sequenced by immunoSEQ multiplex PCR, and TCRdb holds only the in-frame ones, with some missing. The table includes about 200,000 clones, over 65% detected once. The specimen was PBMCs. The origin of the receptors is a woman in her thirties in good health and CMV-seronegative.

CDR3 bases: TGCGCCAGCAGCCCGGATCAGGGTACCTATAATTCACCCCTCCACTTT. It translates to CASSPDQGTYNSPLHF. The chain combines TRBV5-1 with TRBJ1-6, with D perhaps matching TRBD1 (5 bases). Germline V lookup: CDR1 SGHRS, CDR2 YFSETQ. The CDR3 sequence is 16 residues long. V shed 4 bases and J shed 2 bases, with 13 bases lying between them. The whole variable domain, remainder taken from reference TRBV5-1 and TRBJ1-6, is KAGVTQTPRYLIKTRGQQVTLSCSPISGHRSVSWYQQTPGQGLQFLFEYFSETQRNKGNFPGRFSGRQFSNSRSEMNVSTLELGDSALYLCASSPDQGTYNSPLHFGNGTRLTVT.

This chain uses TRBV6-6 with TRBJ2-7; maybe TRBD1 (6 bases). Germline CDR1 MNHNY, CDR2 SVGAGI (reference sequence). Trimming stripped 5 bases from V and 3 bases from J, with 17 bases between. This CDR3 is built from 15 residues. This CDR3 is CASSTRQEGGYEQYF. The CDR3, as DNA: TGTGCCAGCAGTACCAGACAGGAAGGGGGCTACGAGCAGTACTTC.